One sample yielded the 15 T cell receptor beta chains listed below, sequenced in a study of T cell changes during pregnancy in multiple sclerosis. TCRdb keeps only in-frame clones here, not all; method: immunoSEQ multiplex PCR. The table lists 40,000 to 55,000 clones, 90% to 95% of them singletons. Sequencing was performed on CD8+ T cells from peripheral blood mononuclear cells, taken in the first trimester of pregnancy. The receptor set was obtained from a female donor with multiple sclerosis, enrolled in a pregnancy study.

This clone was observed a single time. The chain uses TRBV7-9 and TRBJ1-2; no reliable D call. The CDR3 length is 14 residues. The V and J ends lost 2 bases and 6 bases respectively, with 13 bases between them. Germline CDR1 and CDR2: SEHNR and FQNEAQ (reference sequence). CDR3 sequence (DNA): TGTGCCAGCAGCTTATTCACGGAGCCTGATGGCTACACCTTC. It is translated as CASSLFTEPDGYTF.

The rearrangement uses TRBV2 and TRBJ2-5; possible D gene TRBD1, 5 bases. The V end was cut by 2 bases, the J end by 5 bases, with 9 bases between. The CDR3 has 13 residues. In germline, CDR1 is SNHLY, CDR2 FYNNEI. The CDR3 DNA reads TGTGCCAGCAGTGAAATCTCAGGGGAGACCCAGTACTTC. Translating gives CASSEISGETQYF.

This clone came up once. This sequence joins TRBV7-9 and TRBJ1-2; D call uncertain. Between the trimmed V and J ends, which lost 2 bases and 4 bases, there was a span of 11 bases. The CDR3 totals 14 residues. In germline, CDR1 is SEHNR, CDR2 FQNEAQ (reference sequence). In nucleotides, the CDR3 is TGTGCCAGCAGCTTACCGGGGATTGGCTATGGCTACACCTTC. Translation gives CASSLPGIGYGYTF.

As for this clone: The junction and the germline gene differ at one end; a read error may be behind it. The chain uses TRBV15 and TRBJ1-5, with D unresolved. The CDR3 runs 11 residues. The germline V gene encodes CDR1 LNHNV and CDR2 YYDKDF (reference sequence). The CDR3 is CPRRLGGPQHF. CDR3 coding DNA: TGCCCACGCCGACTGGGAGGGCCCCAGCATTTT.

The chain couples TRBV7-2 to TRBJ2-3; TRBD1 matches at 9 bases. V was pared by 4 bases and J by 2 bases, with 10 bases of the junction left unmatched. The CDR3 spans 17 residues. In germline, CDR1 is SGHTA, CDR2 FQGNSA. The CDR3 coding sequence is TGTGCCAGCAGCTCCCCCCCGGACAGGGGAAACACAGATACGCAGTATTTT. Its protein is CASSSPPDRGNTDTQYF.

The V gene is TRBV11-2, the J gene TRBJ2-7; tentative D call: TRBD1 (5 bases). Germline V gene lookup returns CDR1 SGHAT and CDR2 FQNNGV. There are 14 residues in the CDR3. Between the trimmed V and J ends, which lost 0 bases and 3 bases, there was a span of 9 bases. The CDR3, as DNA: TGTGCCAGCAGCTTAGATCAGGGTAGCTACGAGCAGTACTTC. Translation gives CASSLDQGSYEQYF.

For this clone: The same CDR3 arises from other DNA sequences in this sample as well. The V and J genes are TRBV19 and TRBJ1-1; D is undetermined. V was shortened by 3 bases and J by 2 bases, with 7 bases between the two germline ends. The CDR3 has 13 residues. The germline gives CDR1 LNHDA, CDR2 SQIVND (reference sequence). This CDR3 reads CASSISVNTEAFF. The DNA of the CDR3 is TGTGCCAGTAGTATTTCGGTAAACACTGAAGCTTTCTTT.

In this sample, this clone turned up once. CDR3 protein: CASRRGGEAFF. CDR3 DNA sequence: TGTGCCAGCAGAAGGGGGGGGGAAGCTTTCTTT. V gene TRBV6-1 combines with J gene TRBJ1-1; a weak D match, TRBD1 (6 bases). CDR3 size: 11 residues. Germline lookup yields CDR1 MNHNS and CDR2 SASEGT. The germline V and J ends were trimmed by 6 bases and 8 bases, with 10 bases remaining between them.

The chain carries TRBV29-1 and TRBJ2-1; 10 positions match TRBD2. V gave up 5 bases and J gave up 3 bases; unmatched junction bases: 16. CDR3 size: 18 residues. The germline CDR1 and CDR2 sequences are SQVTM and ANQGSEA. CDR3 region: CSVCLIPSGGRFYNEQFF. CDR3 DNA sequence: TGCAGCGTTTGCTTGATTCCTAGCGGGGGTCGTTTCTACAATGAGCAGTTCTTC.

This chain links TRBV7-2 with TRBJ2-1, with TRBD2 identical over 7 bases. This CDR3 has 17 residues. J was trimmed by 6 bases and V by 0 bases; bases with no gene match: 11. CDR1 SGHTA and CDR2 FQGNSA come from the germline V gene. The CDR3 DNA is TGTGCCAGCAGCTTAGCGGGGGGACGCGGACTAGGCAATGAGCAGTTCTTC. Translated: CASSLAGGRGLGNEQFF.

The V and J genes are TRBV7-9 and TRBJ2-1; possibly TRBD1 for D (6 bases). This CDR3 is built from 16 residues. CDR1 and CDR2 (germline): SEHNR, FQNEAQ (reference sequence). Trimming took 5 bases from V and 3 from J, leaving 17 bases between them. In DNA, the CDR3 is TGTGCCAGCAGCCCCCGACAGGCCTTTCTCTACAATGAGCAGTTCTTC. Protein: CASSPRQAFLYNEQFF.

The gene calls are TRBV29-1 and TRBJ2-1, with TRBD2 identical over 9 bases. Trimming took 1 base from V and 4 from J; bases not matched to a gene: 8. There are 16 residues in the CDR3. CDR1 SQVTM and CDR2 ANQGSEA come from the germline V gene. CDR3 in amino acids: CSVEADSGRTYNEQFF. Written as DNA, the CDR3 is TGCAGCGTTGAAGCGGATAGCGGGAGAACTTACAATGAGCAGTTCTTC.

This clone was observed once. CDR3 in DNA: TGTGCCAGCAGCTTTATGACTAGGAGAGAGACCCAGTACTTC. This sequence encodes CASSFMTRRETQYF. The genes are TRBV14 and TRBJ2-5; tentatively, D is TRBD2 (6 bases). This CDR3 has 14 amino acids. Trimming removed 5 bases from V and 4 bases from J, with 14 bases in between. Germline V gene lookup returns CDR1 SGHDN and CDR2 FVKESK.

The chain joins TRBV27 to TRBJ2-7, with 8 positions matching TRBD2. The V gene's germline CDR1 is MNHEY and CDR2 SMNVEV (reference sequence). The J segment lost 1 base and the V segment lost 2 bases, leaving 4 bases of the junction unmatched. There are 15 residues in the CDR3. The CDR3 bases are TGTGCCAGCAGTTTAGGAGCTAGCGGGTCCTACGAGCAGTACTTC. It encodes CASSLGASGSYEQYF.

Within the sample, this clone is medium-sized (0.01 to 0.1%). The chain employs TRBV4-3 and TRBJ2-1; TRBD2 aligns across 9 bases. CDR3 size: 21 residues. From germline, CDR1 is LGHNA and CDR2 YSLEER. After removal of 0 bases from V and 3 bases from J, the junction contained 18 bases not matched to a gene. CDR3 sequence (DNA): TGCGCCAGCAGCCAAGATGTGATACGGAGGGCGGGGGGGGCCGGCTACAATGAGCAGTTCTTC. This encodes CASSQDVIRRAGGAGYNEQFF.